This passage covers 11 T cell receptor beta chains from one sample sequenced in a study of T cell responses to AZD1222 COVID-19 vaccine. Produced via immunoSEQ multiplex PCR; TCRdb's table is partial and in-frame only. The sample has 100,000 to 150,000 clones, just over 85% seen once. Sequenced here: peripheral blood, sampled on day 0 of AZD1222 vaccination. These receptors were collected from an adult in good health.

The chain has TRBV18 and TRBJ1-1, with D maybe TRBD1 (5 bases). CDR1 and CDR2 (germline): KGHSH, LQKENI. Deletions cut 2 bases from V and 2 bases from J, with 15 bases between. The CDR3 totals 16 residues. The CDR3 DNA is TGTGCCAGCTCACCAGGAGGGGCGACAGTTAACACTGAAGCTTTCTTT. Translated: CASSPGGATVNTEAFF.

J is TRBJ1-4 and V is TRBV6-5; D unclear. In germline, CDR1 is MNHEY, CDR2 SVGAGI. The CDR3 totals 14 residues. V was trimmed by 6 bases and J by 0 bases, leaving 8 bases between them. The CDR3 region is CASRPVTTNEKLFF. CDR3 sequence (DNA): TGTGCCAGCAGGCCGGTGACAACTAATGAAAAACTGTTTTTT.

The V call is TRBV5-1, the J call TRBJ2-5; D might be TRBD1 or TRBD2, each matching 5 bases. The V gene's germline CDR1 is SGHRS and CDR2 YFSETQ. The V and J ends lost 4 bases and 0 bases respectively, with 22 bases between them. The CDR3 totals 18 residues. CDR3 loop: CASSPLLAGTKNQETQYF. The CDR3 region has the DNA TGCGCCAGCAGCCCTTTGTTGGCAGGGACCAAAAACCAAGAGACCCAGTACTTC.

This clone was found a few times. The chain employs TRBV5-8 and TRBJ1-1; 8 bases line up with TRBD1. Looked up from germline, CDR1 is SGHTS and CDR2 is YDEGEE. The CDR3 totals 14 residues. The V segment lost 9 bases and the J segment 1 base; nucleotides outside the gene matches: 8. This CDR3 reads CAITTGETNTEAFF. In DNA form, the CDR3 reads TGTGCCATCACGACAGGGGAGACGAACACTGAAGCTTTCTTT.

The chain joins TRBV5-6 to TRBJ1-1, with D perhaps TRBD1 (5 bases). The CDR3 runs 12 residues. Germline CDR1 and CDR2: SGHDT and YYEEEE. The ends were cut back, 1 base at V and 8 bases at J, with 9 bases in the middle. CDR3 protein: CASSLRRGEAFF. CDR3 sequence (DNA): TGTGCCAGCAGCTTGCGGCGGGGGGAAGCTTTCTTT.

The chain recombines TRBV15 with TRBJ2-7; 15 nucleotides match TRBD2. The CDR3 totals 13 residues. Germline V CDR1 and CDR2: LNHNV, YYDKDF (reference sequence). Germline trimming cut 11 bases from V and 13 bases from J; bases unmatched to any gene: 12. CDR3 bases: TGTGCCTCATACCCTGGACTAGCGGGGGGGAAATACTTC. Its translation is CASYPGLAGGKYF.

This chain joins TRBV2 and TRBJ2-7, with unresolved D. With 7 bases removed from V and 2 bases from J, the gap between germline ends came to 24 bases. The CDR3 extends over 17 amino acids. Germline-derived CDR1 and CDR2 are SNHLY and FYNNEI. This CDR3 is CASIATASPFSPYEQYF. CDR3 in DNA: TGTGCCAGCATAGCCACAGCGTCACCGTTCAGTCCCTACGAGCAGTACTTC.

The J gene is TRBJ1-6, the V gene TRBV28; D is ambiguous. The germline gives CDR1 MDHEN, CDR2 SYDVKM. Trimming left V 4 bases short and J 0 bases short, with 10 bases between. The CDR3 is 16 amino acids. The CDR3 DNA sequence: TGTGCCAGCAGTTCCCCCCCCGGCTCCTATAATTCACCCCTCCACTTT. It yields the protein CASSSPPGSYNSPLHF.

This clone turned up a few times. V gene TRBV2 combines with J gene TRBJ2-7; TRBD1 might be the D (5 bases). The germline V gene encodes CDR1 SNHLY and CDR2 FYNNEI. The CDR3 covers 13 residues. The V and J ends lost 7 bases and 2 bases respectively, with 12 bases between them. Here the CDR3 reads CASKPMGPYEQYF. In DNA, the CDR3 is TGTGCCAGCAAACCTATGGGGCCCTACGAGCAGTACTTC. The variable domain in full, completed from reference TRBV2 and TRBJ2-7, reads EPEVTQTPSHQVTQMGQEVILRCVPISNHLYFYWYRQILGQKVEFLVSFYNNEISEKSEIFDDQFSVERPDGSNFTLKIRSTKLEDSAMYFCASKPMGPYEQYFGPGTRLTVT.

This clone has a single count. The chain joins TRBV5-1 to TRBJ2-7; D gene uncertain. The germline V gene encodes CDR1 SGHRS and CDR2 YFSETQ. The V gene lost 4 bases and the J gene lost 0 bases, with 8 bases spanning the gap. The CDR3 has 13 residues. The CDR3 sequence is CASSLQFSYEQYF. For the CDR3, the DNA is TGCGCCAGCAGCCTACAGTTCTCCTACGAGCAGTACTTC.

This clone was found once. The CDR3 here is CASSIKTSGVRRPDTQYF. The DNA of the CDR3 is TGTGCCAGTAGTATTAAGACTAGCGGGGTCCGCCGCCCAGATACGCAGTATTTT. The chain employs TRBV19 and TRBJ2-3, with 11 bases aligning to TRBD2. The germline V gene has CDR1 LNHDA and CDR2 SQIVND (reference sequence). The CDR3 has 18 amino acids. V shed 3 bases and J 4 bases; nucleotides not matched to a gene: 12.